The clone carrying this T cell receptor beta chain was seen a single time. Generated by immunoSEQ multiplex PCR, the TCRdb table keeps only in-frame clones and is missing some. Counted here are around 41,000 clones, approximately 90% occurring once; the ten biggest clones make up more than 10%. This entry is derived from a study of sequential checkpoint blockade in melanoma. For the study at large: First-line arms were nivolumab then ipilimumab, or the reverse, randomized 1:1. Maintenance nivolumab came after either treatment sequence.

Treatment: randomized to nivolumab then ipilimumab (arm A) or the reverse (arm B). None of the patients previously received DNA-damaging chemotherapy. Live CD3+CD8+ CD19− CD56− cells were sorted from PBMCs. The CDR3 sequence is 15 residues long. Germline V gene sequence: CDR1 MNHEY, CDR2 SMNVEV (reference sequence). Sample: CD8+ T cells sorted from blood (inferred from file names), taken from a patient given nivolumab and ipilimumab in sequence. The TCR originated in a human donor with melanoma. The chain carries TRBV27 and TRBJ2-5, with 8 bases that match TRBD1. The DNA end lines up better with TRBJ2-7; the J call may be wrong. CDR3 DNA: TGTGCCAGCAGTTTATTCGTTACAGGGGGCTACGAGCAGTACTTC. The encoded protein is CASSLFVTGGYEQYF.